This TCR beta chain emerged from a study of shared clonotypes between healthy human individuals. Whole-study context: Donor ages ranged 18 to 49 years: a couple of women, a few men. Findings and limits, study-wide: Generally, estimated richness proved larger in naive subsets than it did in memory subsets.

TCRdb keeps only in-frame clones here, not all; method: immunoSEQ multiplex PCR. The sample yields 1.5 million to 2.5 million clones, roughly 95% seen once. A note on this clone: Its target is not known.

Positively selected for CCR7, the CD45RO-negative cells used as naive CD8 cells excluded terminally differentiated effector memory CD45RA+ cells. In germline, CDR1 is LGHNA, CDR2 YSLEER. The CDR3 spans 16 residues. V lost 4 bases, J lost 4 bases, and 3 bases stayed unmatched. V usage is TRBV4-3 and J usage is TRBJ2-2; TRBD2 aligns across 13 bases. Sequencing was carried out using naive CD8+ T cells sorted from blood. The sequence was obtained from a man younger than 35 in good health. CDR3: CASSPWTSGGTGELFF. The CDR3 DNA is TGCGCCAGCAGCCCTTGGACTAGCGGGGGCACCGGGGAGCTGTTTTTT.